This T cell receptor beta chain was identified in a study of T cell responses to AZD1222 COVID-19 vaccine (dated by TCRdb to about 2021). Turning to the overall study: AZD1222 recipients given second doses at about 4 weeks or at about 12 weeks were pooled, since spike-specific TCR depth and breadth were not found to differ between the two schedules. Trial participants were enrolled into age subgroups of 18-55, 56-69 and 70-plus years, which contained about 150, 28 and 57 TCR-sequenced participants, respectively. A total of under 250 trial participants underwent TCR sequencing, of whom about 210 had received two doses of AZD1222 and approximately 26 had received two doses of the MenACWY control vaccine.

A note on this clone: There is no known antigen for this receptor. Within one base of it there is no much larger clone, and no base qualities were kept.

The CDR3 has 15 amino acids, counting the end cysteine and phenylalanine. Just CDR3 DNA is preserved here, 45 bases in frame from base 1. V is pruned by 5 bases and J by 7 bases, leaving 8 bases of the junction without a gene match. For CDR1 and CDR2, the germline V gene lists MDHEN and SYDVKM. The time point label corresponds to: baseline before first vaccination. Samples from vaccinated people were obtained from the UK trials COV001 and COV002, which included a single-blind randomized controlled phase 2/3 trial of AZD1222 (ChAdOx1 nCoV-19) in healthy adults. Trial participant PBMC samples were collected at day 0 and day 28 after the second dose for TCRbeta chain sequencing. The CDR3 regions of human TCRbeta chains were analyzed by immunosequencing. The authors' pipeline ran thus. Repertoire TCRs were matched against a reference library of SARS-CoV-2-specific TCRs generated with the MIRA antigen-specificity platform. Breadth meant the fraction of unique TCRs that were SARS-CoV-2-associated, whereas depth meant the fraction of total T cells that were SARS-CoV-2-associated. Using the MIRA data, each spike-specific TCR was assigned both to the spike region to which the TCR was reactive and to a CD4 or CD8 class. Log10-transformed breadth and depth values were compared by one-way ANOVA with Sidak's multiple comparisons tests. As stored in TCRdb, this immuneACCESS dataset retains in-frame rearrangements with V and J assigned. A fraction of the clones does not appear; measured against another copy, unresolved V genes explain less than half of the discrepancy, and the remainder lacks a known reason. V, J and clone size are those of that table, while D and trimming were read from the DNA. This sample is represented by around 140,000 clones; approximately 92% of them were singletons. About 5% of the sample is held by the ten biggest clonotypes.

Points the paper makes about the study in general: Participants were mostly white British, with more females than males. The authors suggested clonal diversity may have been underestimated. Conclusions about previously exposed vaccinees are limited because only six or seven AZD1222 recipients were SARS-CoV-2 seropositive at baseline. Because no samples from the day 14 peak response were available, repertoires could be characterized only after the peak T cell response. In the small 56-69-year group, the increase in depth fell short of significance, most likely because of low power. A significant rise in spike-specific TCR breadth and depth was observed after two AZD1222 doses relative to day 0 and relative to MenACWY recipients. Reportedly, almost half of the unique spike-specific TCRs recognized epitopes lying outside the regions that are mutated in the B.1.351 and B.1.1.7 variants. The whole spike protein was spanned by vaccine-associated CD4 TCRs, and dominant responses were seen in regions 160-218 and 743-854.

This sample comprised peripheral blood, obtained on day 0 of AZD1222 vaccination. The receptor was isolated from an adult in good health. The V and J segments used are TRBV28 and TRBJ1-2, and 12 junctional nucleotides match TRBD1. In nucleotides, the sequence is TGTGCCAGCAGTCCTTCCGGGACAGGGGGCTTTGGCTACACCTTC. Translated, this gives CASSPSGTGGFGYTF.